These T cell receptor beta chains were read from a single sample in a study of T cells in localized non-small cell lung cancer. Sequenced by immunoSEQ multiplex PCR; TCRdb stores in-frame clones only, minus some. The repertoire includes more than 15,000 clones, about four fifths of them detected once, and about 32% sits in the top ten. The source material was peripheral blood, sampled before any cancer treatment. All receptors derive from a male donor older than 55 with stage III lung adenocarcinoma. Both conserved end residues are part of each CDR3. The D gene is left open where the match is weak. The size field is filled for only some rows; it gives once, few, many or a size class.

d_call j_call v_call clone_size cdr3_nt cdr3_aa
NA TRBJ1-2 TRBV5-1 NA TGCGCCAGCAGCTTGACGGGGCGGGACTATGGCTACACCTTC CASSLTGRDYGYTF
NA TRBJ1-5 TRBV6-1 few TGTGCCAGCAGTGAAGATGGGGCACTAGGGCCCCAGCATTTT CASSEDGALGPQHF
NA TRBJ1-2 TRBV7-2 medium-sized TGTGCCAGCAGCTTGGACGACAGCTATTATGGCTACACCTTC CASSLDDSYYGYTF
NA TRBJ1-2 TRBV19 NA TGTGCCAGTAGTATTGATGCGGTTGGCTACACCTTC CASSIDAVGYTF
TRBD2 TRBJ2-1 TRBV7-7 NA TGTGCTAGCAGCATTAGACCGGGGACTAGTCTCAATGAGCAGTTCTTC CASSIRPGTSLNEQFF
NA TRBJ1-2 TRBV6-5 once TGTGCCAGCAGTGGGGGGACGGTCTATGGCTACACCTTC CASSGGTVYGYTF
NA TRBJ1-1 TRBV5-1 NA TGCGCCAGCAGCTTGGCGATGGGGGCCGGACCAATAGCTTTCTTT CASSLAMGAGPIAFF
NA TRBJ1-2 TRBV7-8 NA TGTGCCAGCAGCTTAGCCCCCGGGGTAGGCTACACCTTC CASSLAPGVGYTF
TRBD1 TRBJ2-4 TRBV5-4 NA TGTGCCAGCAGCTCCAGTTGGGGACAGTTTGGCAAAAACATTCAGTACTTC CASSSSWGQFGKNIQYF
TRBD1 TRBJ2-7 TRBV7-9 few TGTGCCAGCAGCTTTCCTTTGACAGGGAAGGACGAGCAGTACTTC CASSFPLTGKDEQYF
TRBD1 TRBJ1-2 TRBV5-4 once TGTGCCAGCAGCTTGTATGTCGGACAGGGTGACTATGGCTACACCTTC CASSLYVGQGDYGYTF
TRBD2 TRBJ2-7 TRBV5-1 NA TGCGCCAGCAGCTTGGGGGAGGGGTACCACGAGCAGTACTTC CASSLGEGYHEQYF
NA TRBJ1-3 TRBV6-5 NA TGTGCCAGCGGAATCGACAGGCCTGGAAACACCATATATTTT CASGIDRPGNTIYF
NA TRBJ2-7 TRBV27 NA TGTGCCAGCAGTTCTACTTACGGCTTCTACGAGCAGTACTTC CASSSTYGFYEQYF
NA TRBJ2-7 TRBV5-1 NA TGCGCCAGCAGCTCGTTACAGGGAGCCTCCTACGAGCAGTACTTC CASSSLQGASYEQYF
TRBD2 TRBJ2-6 TRBV28 NA TGTGCCAGCAGTTCGGGAGGGTCTGGGGCCAACGTCCTGACTTTC CASSSGGSGANVLTF
NA TRBJ1-1 TRBV6-5 NA TGTGCCAGCAGTTACTCGAGGAAACCCATGAACACTGAAGCTTTCTTT CASSYSRKPMNTEAFF
NA TRBJ2-7 TRBV25-1 NA TGTGCCAGCAGTGAGGGGCAGGAGCAGTACTTC CASSEGQEQYF
NA TRBJ1-2 TRBV7-9 NA TGTGCCAGCAGCTTAGGAGAGTGGGGGAATGGCTACACCTTC CASSLGEWGNGYTF
TRBD1 TRBJ1-2 TRBV6-6 NA TGTGCCAGCAGGGAGCCGGGACAGGGGAATGGCTACACCTTC CASREPGQGNGYTF
NA TRBJ2-3 TRBV15 NA TGTGCCACCAGCAGAGAGAGTCCAGGGCGGGTAGATACGCAGTATTTT CATSRESPGRVDTQYF
NA TRBJ1-1 TRBV6-5 NA TGTGCCAGCCGTCTGTTTTCCGACACTGAAGCTTTCTTT CASRLFSDTEAFF
NA TRBJ1-6 TRBV2 NA TGTGCCAGCAGTTTTTTGGGTTTAAATTCACCCCTCCACTTT CASSFLGLNSPLHF
TRBD2 TRBJ2-2 TRBV27 once TGTGCCAGCAGTCCCTCGACTAGCTATGACACCGGGGAGCTGTTTTTT CASSPSTSYDTGELFF
TRBD2 TRBJ2-3 TRBV2 NA TGTGCCAGCAGTGAAGCGGGGGGGAAATATAGCACAGATACGCAGTATTTT CASSEAGGKYSTDTQYF
TRBD2 TRBJ2-5 TRBV11-2 NA TGTGCCAGCAGCTCATGGGAGGGCGGGGTAGAGGGTGAGACCCAGTACTTC CASSSWEGGVEGETQYF
NA TRBJ2-3 TRBV29-1 NA TGCAGCGTAGGAGGGACAGCGAAGCGTAGCACAGATACGCAGTATTTT CSVGGTAKRSTDTQYF
NA TRBJ1-5 TRBV7-8 few TGTGCCAGCAGCTTAGCGGGACCGACGAATCAGCCCCAGCATTTT CASSLAGPTNQPQHF
NA TRBJ1-1 TRBV6-5 once TGTGCCAGCAGTTACTCTGGGGCCCCAATGAACACTGAAGCTTTCTTT CASSYSGAPMNTEAFF
NA TRBJ1-2 TRBV10-2 NA TGCGCCAGCAGTACCCACCCGGGATCTAACTATGGCTACACCTTC CASSTHPGSNYGYTF
NA TRBJ1-2 TRBV2 NA TGTGCCAGCAGTGAAAGAGGTCAGGGATCGGTCTACACCTTC CASSERGQGSVYTF
TRBD1 TRBJ1-1 TRBV15 NA TGTGCCACCAGCAGAGATTATGTAGGACAGGGGGTTCCGAACACTGAAGCTTTCTTT CATSRDYVGQGVPNTEAFF
TRBD2 TRBJ2-1 TRBV20-1 NA TGCAGTGCAGAAAACGGGAGGGAGCAGTTCTTC CSAENGREQFF
NA TRBJ2-3 TRBV2 NA TGTGCCAGCAGTGAACTTGGGCTAGGAACCACAGATACGCAGTATTTT CASSELGLGTTDTQYF
NA TRBJ1-3 TRBV30 NA TGTGCCTGGAGTCCACACGGGTCGAGCTCTGGAAACACCATATATTTT CAWSPHGSSSGNTIYF
NA TRBJ1-2 TRBV6-1 NA TGTGCCAGCAGTGACCCCGGGACGAAGGCGGCCTATGGCTACACCTTC CASSDPGTKAAYGYTF
NA TRBJ2-1 TRBV6-6 few TGTGCCGGGGGGGCCGCGTACAATGAGCAGTTCTTC CAGGAAYNEQFF
TRBD1 TRBJ2-3 TRBV5-4 once TGTGCCAGCAGCCCGGGACAGGGTTTCACAGATACGCAGTATTTT CASSPGQGFTDTQYF
NA TRBJ1-5 TRBV11-2 NA TGTGCCAGCAGCTTAGGGAGGGGAGATCAGCCCCAGCATTTT CASSLGRGDQPQHF
NA TRBJ1-1 TRBV30 NA TGTGCCTGGAGTGTCACGACGAACACTGAAGCTTTCTTT CAWSVTTNTEAFF
NA TRBJ2-7 TRBV15 NA TGTGCCACCAGGAGACAGGTGGAGTACTTC CATRRQVEYF
TRBD1 TRBJ1-4 TRBV6-5 once TGTGCCAGCAGTTGGGCAGGGGGGGGTGAAAAACTGTTTTTT CASSWAGGGEKLFF
NA TRBJ2-7 TRBV7-2 NA TGTGCCAGCAAATTAGGGGAGATCTCCTACGAGCAGTACTTC CASKLGEISYEQYF
NA TRBJ1-1 TRBV7-3 NA TGTGCCAGCAGCCCTACGCCAGGGAACACTGAAGCTTTCTTT CASSPTPGNTEAFF
TRBD1 TRBJ1-2 TRBV5-6 NA TGTGCCAGCAGCCCGGCCTGGACAGGGGGCGCGGAAGGCTACACCTTC CASSPAWTGGAEGYTF
NA TRBJ1-6 TRBV30 NA TGTGCCTGGGGCGGAGAAGCCTATAATTCACCCCTCCACTTT CAWGGEAYNSPLHF